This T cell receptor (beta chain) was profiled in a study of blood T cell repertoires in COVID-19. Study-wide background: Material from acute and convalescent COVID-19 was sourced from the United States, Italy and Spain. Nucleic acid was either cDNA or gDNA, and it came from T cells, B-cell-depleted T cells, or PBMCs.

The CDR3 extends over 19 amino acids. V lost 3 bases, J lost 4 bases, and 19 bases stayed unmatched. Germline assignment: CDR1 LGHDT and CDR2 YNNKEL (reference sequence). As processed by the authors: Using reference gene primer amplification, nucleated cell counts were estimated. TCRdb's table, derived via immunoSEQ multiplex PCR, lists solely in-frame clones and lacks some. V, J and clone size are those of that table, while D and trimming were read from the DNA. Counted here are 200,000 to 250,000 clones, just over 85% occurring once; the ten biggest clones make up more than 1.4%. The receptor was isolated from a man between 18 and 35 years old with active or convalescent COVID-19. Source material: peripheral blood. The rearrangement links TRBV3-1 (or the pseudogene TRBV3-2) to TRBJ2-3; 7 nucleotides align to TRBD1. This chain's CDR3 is CASSHTGTEGLQRSDTQYF. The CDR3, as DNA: TGTGCCAGCAGCCATACCGGGACAGAGGGTCTCCAACGTTCAGATACGCAGTATTTT.